This T cell receptor (beta chain) was sequenced in a study of post-analysis software for immune sequencing data. The study's findings and limits: Roughly five TRBV segments appeared more often in patients than in controls, and TRBV5-6, TRBV5-1 and TRBV20-1 were among these. Normalized Chao1 diversity in multiple sclerosis patients fell significantly below that of controls.

Regarding this clonotype: Its specificity is not known.

Researchers reported that TCR beta cDNA libraries carried unique molecular identifiers. T cells numbering about 0.95 to 10 million gave rise to 400,000 to 550,000 cDNA molecules. One entry per CDR3 protein results from TCRdb running MiXCR on the PCR reads. The repertoire holds around 770,000 distinct CDR3 sequences, with roughly 50% as singletons. This CDR3 contains 16 residues. Germline loops: CDR1 LGHDT, CDR2 YNNKEL (reference sequence). The V gene end was trimmed by 6 bases and the J gene end by 3 bases; junction bases not matched to a gene: 9. The source is a girl aged 5-17 years with multiple sclerosis. The rearrangement joins TRBV3-1 to TRBJ2-1, with TRBD1 matching 9 bases. Input material: blood. CDR3 DNA sequence: TGTGCCAGCAGTCATGGGGACAGGGATTACTACAATGAGCAGTTCTTC. It yields the protein CASSHGDRDYYNEQFF.